Listed here are 22 T cell receptor beta chains from one sample, sequenced in a study of PD-L1 blockade in urothelial cancer. TCRdb's copy holds only in-frame clones and misses some; the assay was immunoSEQ multiplex PCR. The sample lists some 76,000 clones; 85% to 90% were seen once. The sample in question was PBMCs, obtained around atezolizumab (anti-PD-L1) treatment. These receptors originate from a man in his sixties with urothelial cancer.

The CDR3 DNA reads as TGTGCCAGTAGTATAGAAGGGCAGGGGGCGTTCACTGAAGCTTTCTTT. Translating it yields CASSIEGQGAFTEAFF. The rearrangement links TRBV19 to TRBJ1-1, with 8 bases fitting TRBD1. Germline V gives CDR1 LNHDA, CDR2 SQIVND (reference sequence). The ends lost 0 bases at V and 4 bases at J; junction bases unmatched: 7. This CDR3 is 16 amino acids long.

The chain combines TRBV5-5 with TRBJ1-5, with 9 bases identical to TRBD1. J lost 7 bases, V lost 4 bases, and 9 bases had no gene match. The germline CDR1 and CDR2 sequences are SGHKS and YYEKEE (reference sequence). The CDR3 covers 15 residues. The CDR3 sequence is CASSKGQGSGQPQHF. DNA of the CDR3: TGTGCCAGCAGCAAGGGACAGGGCTCAGGGCAGCCCCAGCATTTT.

This clone was recorded only once. The chain recombines TRBV11-1 with TRBJ1-6; 7 bases are shared with TRBD1. Unmatched junction bases numbered 7, after V lost 4 bases and J lost 10 bases. The CDR3 is made up of 14 amino acids. From germline, CDR1 is SGHAT and CDR2 FQDESV (reference sequence). The CDR3 region has the DNA TGTGCCAGCAGCTCCACAGGGGCTGGCTCACCCCTCCACTTT. This translates into CASSSTGAGSPLHF.

The DNA of the CDR3 is TGTGCCAGCAGTGGACTAGCGGGAGCCTACAATGAGCAGTTCTTC. Residues: CASSGLAGAYNEQFF. The chain employs TRBV2 and TRBJ2-1; TRBD2 agrees at 12 bases. This CDR3 comprises 15 residues. Germline V lookup: CDR1 SNHLY, CDR2 FYNNEI. J gave up 2 bases and V 4 bases, and 0 bases lay outside the gene matches.

The CDR3 coding sequence is TGCGCCAGCAGCCAAACAGGGGAGGCCACAGATACGCAGTATTTT. It yields the protein CASSQTGEATDTQYF. The chain recombines TRBV4-3 with TRBJ2-3, with D possibly being TRBD1 (7 bases). Germline V gene lookup returns CDR1 LGHNA and CDR2 YSLEER. This CDR3 has 15 residues. Trimming removed 2 bases from V and 2 bases from J, with 11 bases in between.

The chain joins TRBV9 to TRBJ2-4; 13 nucleotides align to TRBD2. This CDR3 has 16 amino acids. With V trimmed by 3 bases and J by 8 bases, 8 bases remained unmatched. CDR1 and CDR2 (germline): SGDLS, YYNGEE. CDR3 amino acids: CASSGRTSGGMDIQYF. DNA of the CDR3: TGTGCCAGCAGCGGGAGGACTAGCGGGGGTATGGACATTCAGTACTTC. Full variable domain (rest looked up from reference TRBV9 and TRBJ2-4): DSGVTQTPKHLITATGQRVTLRCSPRSGDLSVYWYQQSLDQGLQFLIQYYNGEERAKGNILERFSAQQFPDLHSELNLSSLELGDSALYFCASSGRTSGGMDIQYFGAGTRLSVL.

This clone was counted only a few times. The chain couples TRBV5-1 to TRBJ1-2; no firm D call. This CDR3 has 15 residues. The germline gives CDR1 SGHRS, CDR2 YFSETQ. V lost 4 bases, J lost 1 base, and 14 bases lay in between. The CDR3: CASSIEGRDNYGYTF. CDR3 DNA sequence: TGCGCCAGCAGCATTGAAGGTCGGGATAACTATGGCTACACCTTC.

The V and J genes are TRBV29-1 and TRBJ2-7; a possible D gene is TRBD2 (6 bases). V shed 4 bases and J shed 2 bases, with 12 bases lying between them. Germline V gives CDR1 SQVTM, CDR2 ANQGSEA. This CDR3 contains 13 residues. In DNA, the CDR3 is TGCAGCGTTGCGCAGGCGGGGCCCTACGAGCAGTACTTC. Amino acid sequence: CSVAQAGPYEQYF.

This chain uses TRBV30 with TRBJ1-6, with TRBD1 as a possible D gene (5 bases). CDR3 length: 15 amino acids. Deletions cut 4 bases from V and 1 base from J, with 11 bases between. Germline assignment: CDR1 GTSNPN and CDR2 SVGIG (reference sequence). The chain's CDR3 is CAWIAGESYNSPLHF. In nucleotides, the CDR3 is TGTGCCTGGATAGCGGGGGAGTCCTATAATTCACCCCTCCACTTT.

The chain links TRBV5-5 to TRBJ2-5; 12 nucleotides align to TRBD1. Losses at the gene ends were 0 bases for V and 3 bases for J; bases not matched to a gene: 3. The CDR3 contains 16 residues. Germline V gene sequence: CDR1 SGHKS, CDR2 YYEKEE (reference sequence). The CDR3 DNA follows: TGTGCCAGCAGCTTGGGTGGGACAGGGGGCGAAGAGACCCAGTACTTC. This gives the protein CASSLGGTGGEETQYF. The variable domain in full, with the rest retrieved from reference TRBV5-5 and TRBJ2-5, is DAGVTQSPTHLIKTRGQQVTLRCSPISGHKSVSWYQQVLGQGPQFIFQYYEKEERGRGNFPDRFSARQFPNYSSELNVNALLLGDSALYLCASSLGGTGGEETQYFGPGTRLLVL.

The chain recombines TRBV9 with TRBJ2-2; TRBD2 matches at 8 bases. The germline gives CDR1 SGDLS, CDR2 YYNGEE. The CDR3 is 15 residues long. The V gene end was trimmed by 0 bases and the J gene end by 4 bases; junction bases not matched to a gene: 2. CDR3 residues: CASSVGRGATGELFF. CDR3 in DNA: TGTGCCAGCAGCGTAGGGCGGGGGGCCACCGGGGAGCTGTTTTTT.

The J gene is TRBJ2-7, the V gene TRBV21-1; the tabulated D call, TRBD2, remains unverified against the DNA. TRBV21-1 is given as a pseudogene. The CDR3 totals 17 residues. The CDR3 nucleotides are TGTGCCAGCAGCAAAGTTCTTCTAGCGGGCCAAGACTACGAGCAGTACTTC. Translation gives CASSKVLLAGQDYEQYF.

This CDR3 reads CASSAPGSGYEQYF. As DNA, the CDR3 is TGTGCCAGCAGTGCCCCAGGATCCGGCTACGAGCAGTACTTC. V is TRBV2 and J is TRBJ2-7; D is unclear. Germline V gene data show CDR1 as SNHLY and CDR2 as FYNNEI. The CDR3 runs to 14 residues. Between the trimmed V and J ends, which lost 4 bases and 3 bases, there was a span of 13 bases.

The V call is TRBV6-1, the J call TRBJ1-5; no definite D call. The CDR3 loop spans 15 amino acids. Germline CDR1 is MNHNS and CDR2 is SASEGT. V lost 1 base to trimming and J lost 0 bases, with 7 bases between them. The CDR3 region is CASSEVLYSNQPQHF. CDR3 DNA: TGTGCCAGCAGTGAAGTACTCTATAGCAATCAGCCCCAGCATTTT.

This chain joins TRBV5-1 and TRBJ2-1; 7 bases map to TRBD2. Unmatched junction bases numbered 10, after V lost 0 bases and J lost 10 bases. Germline V CDR1 and CDR2: SGHRS, YFSETQ. This CDR3 is built from 15 residues. DNA of the CDR3: TGCGCCAGCAGCTTGGTGGTGGGAGGGCCAGGGGAGCAGTTCTTC. As protein: CASSLVVGGPGEQFF.

This chain links TRBV11-2 with TRBJ2-3, with 7 bases lining up with TRBD1. J lost 4 bases, V lost 4 bases, and 17 bases had no gene match. In germline, CDR1 is SGHAT, CDR2 FQNNGV. The CDR3 is 18 amino acids. The CDR3 sequence: CASSSPLKGALWSDTQYF. The CDR3 coding sequence is TGTGCCAGCAGCTCCCCTCTAAAGGGGGCGCTTTGGTCAGATACGCAGTATTTT.

A single count supports this clone. The DNA of the CDR3 is TGCGCCAGCAGCCCCGCGAGCGGGAGGCTCGAGACCCAGTACTTC. It is translated as CASSPASGRLETQYF. This chain connects TRBV5-1 to TRBJ2-5; 9 bases are shared with TRBD2. The V gene's germline CDR1 is SGHRS and CDR2 YFSETQ. The CDR3 is 15 amino acids. The V and J ends lost 4 bases and 5 bases, in that order; junction bases with no gene match: 9. The full variable domain, completed using reference TRBV5-1 and TRBJ2-5, is KAGVTQTPRYLIKTRGQQVTLSCSPISGHRSVSWYQQTPGQGLQFLFEYFSETQRNKGNFPGRFSGRQFSNSRSEMNVSTLELGDSALYLCASSPASGRLETQYFGPGTRLLVL.

The chain joins TRBV7-7 to TRBJ2-1; a weak D match, TRBD2 (5 bases). With 5 bases removed from V and 4 bases from J, the gap between germline ends came to 18 bases. This CDR3 is built from 16 residues. CDR1 and CDR2 from the germline V gene are SSHAT and FNYEAQ (reference sequence). The CDR3 region is CASSAVLDRDYNEQFF. Written as DNA, the CDR3 is TGTGCCAGCAGCGCCGTTCTAGATCGGGATTACAATGAGCAGTTCTTC.

The chain couples TRBV6-5 to TRBJ1-5; maybe TRBD1 (6 bases). Trimming left V 6 bases short and J 2 bases short, with 8 bases between. Germline V gene sequence: CDR1 MNHEY, CDR2 SVGAGI. The CDR3 has 13 amino acids. The CDR3 loop reads CASRGGGNQPQHF. DNA for the CDR3: TGTGCCAGCAGAGGGGGGGGCAATCAGCCCCAGCATTTT.

The sample holds one count of this clone. This chain uses TRBV19 with TRBJ1-5; possible D gene TRBD1, 5 bases. The CDR3 is 14 amino acids. CDR1 and CDR2 from the germline V gene are LNHDA and SQIVND (reference sequence). Between the trimmed V and J ends, which lost 8 bases and 4 bases, there was a span of 15 bases. As DNA, the CDR3 is TGTGCCAGTGGCAAAGGGGTACTAAATCAGCCCCAGCATTTT. This codes for CASGKGVLNQPQHF.

The V gene is TRBV7-2, the J gene TRBJ2-7; weak D call: TRBD1 (6 bases). Germline CDR1 reads SGHTA; CDR2 reads FQGNSA. The CDR3 consists of 14 residues. V was shortened by 1 base and J by 1 base, with 8 bases between the two germline ends. The CDR3 bases are TGTGCCAGCAGCTTAGAAAGGGGGTCCTACGAGCAGTACTTC. This codes for CASSLERGSYEQYF.

This CDR3 is CASSLSAGEANEQFF. The CDR3 DNA is TGTGCCAGTAGTCTCTCAGCGGGGGAGGCAAATGAGCAGTTCTTC. The genes are TRBV19 and TRBJ2-1; 8 nucleotides match TRBD2. V lost 5 bases to trimming and J lost 7 bases; unmatched junction nucleotides: 10. Germline V gene lookup returns CDR1 LNHDA and CDR2 SQIVND (reference sequence). The CDR3 sequence is 15 residues long.